This T cell receptor beta chain emerged from a study of beta chain features in type 1 diabetes. On this clone: Its specificity is not known.

What was sequenced were expressed TCRB transcripts, since all of the isolated RNA had been reverse transcribed. Clones were sequenced by immunoSEQ multiplex PCR, and TCRdb holds only the in-frame ones, with some missing. Of about 290,000 clones in the sample, under 8.5% are singletons; the top ten hold more than 0.9%. Findings and limits, study-wide: Compared to healthy donors, patients appeared to have naive, central memory and Treg TCRB repertoires that were more alike. Shorter templates might be favored by PCR, equally in patients and controls.

Germline V gene lookup returns CDR1 GTSNPN and CDR2 SVGIG (reference sequence). The CDR3 sequence is 11 residues long. Trimming took 3 bases from V and 8 from J, leaving 8 bases between them. The authors obtained over 95% purity in all sorted populations. The rearrangement joins TRBV30 to TRBJ2-1; D might be TRBD2 (5 bases). Sequencing was performed on central memory CD4+ T cells from blood. The sequence was collected from a woman aged 18-29 years in good health. Here the CDR3 DNA reads TGTGCCTGGAGACGGCGGGATGAGCAGTTCTTC. Its translation: CAWRRRDEQFF.